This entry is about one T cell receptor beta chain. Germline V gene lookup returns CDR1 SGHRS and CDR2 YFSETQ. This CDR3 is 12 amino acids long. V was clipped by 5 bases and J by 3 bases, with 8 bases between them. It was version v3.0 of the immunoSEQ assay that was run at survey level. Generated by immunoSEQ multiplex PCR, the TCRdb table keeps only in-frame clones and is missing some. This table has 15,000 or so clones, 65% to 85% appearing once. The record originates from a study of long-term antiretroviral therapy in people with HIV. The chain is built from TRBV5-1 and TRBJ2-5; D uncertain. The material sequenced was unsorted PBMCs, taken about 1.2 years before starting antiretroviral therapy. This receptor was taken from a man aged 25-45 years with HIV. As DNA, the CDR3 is TGCGCCAGCAGACCTGGGGAAGAGACCCAGTACTTC. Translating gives CASRPGEETQYF.